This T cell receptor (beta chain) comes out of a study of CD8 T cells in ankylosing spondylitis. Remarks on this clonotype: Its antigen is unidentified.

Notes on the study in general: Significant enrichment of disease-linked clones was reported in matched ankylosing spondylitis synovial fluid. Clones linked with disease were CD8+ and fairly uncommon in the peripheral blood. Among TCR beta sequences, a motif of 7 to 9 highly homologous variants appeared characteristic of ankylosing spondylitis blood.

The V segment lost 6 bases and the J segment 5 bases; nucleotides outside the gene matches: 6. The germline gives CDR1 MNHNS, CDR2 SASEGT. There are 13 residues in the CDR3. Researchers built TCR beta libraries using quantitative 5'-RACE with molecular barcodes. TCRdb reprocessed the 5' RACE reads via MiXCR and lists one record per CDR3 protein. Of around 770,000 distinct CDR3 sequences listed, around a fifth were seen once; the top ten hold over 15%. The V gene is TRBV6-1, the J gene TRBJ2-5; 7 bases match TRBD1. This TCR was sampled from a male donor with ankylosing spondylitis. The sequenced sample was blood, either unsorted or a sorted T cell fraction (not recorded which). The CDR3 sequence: CASSRTGPETQYF. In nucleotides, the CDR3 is TGTGCCAGCAGCCGGACAGGTCCGGAGACCCAGTACTTC.